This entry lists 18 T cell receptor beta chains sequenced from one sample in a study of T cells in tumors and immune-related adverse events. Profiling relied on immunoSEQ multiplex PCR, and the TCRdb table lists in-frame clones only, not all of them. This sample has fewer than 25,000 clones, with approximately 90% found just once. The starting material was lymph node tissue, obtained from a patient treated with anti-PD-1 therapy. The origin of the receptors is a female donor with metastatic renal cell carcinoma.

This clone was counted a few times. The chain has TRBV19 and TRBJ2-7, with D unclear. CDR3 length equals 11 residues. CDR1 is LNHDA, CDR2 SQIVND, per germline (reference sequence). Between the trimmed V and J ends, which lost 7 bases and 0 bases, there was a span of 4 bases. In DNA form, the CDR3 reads TGTGCCAGTATGGGCTCCTACGAGCAGTACTTC. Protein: CASMGSYEQYF.

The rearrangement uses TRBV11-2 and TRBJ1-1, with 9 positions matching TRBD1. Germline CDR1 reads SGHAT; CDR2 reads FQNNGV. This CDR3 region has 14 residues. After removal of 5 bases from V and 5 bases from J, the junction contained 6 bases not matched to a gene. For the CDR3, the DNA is TGTGCCAGCAGCCAGAACAGGGGGCAAACTGAAGCTTTCTTT. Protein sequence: CASSQNRGQTEAFF.

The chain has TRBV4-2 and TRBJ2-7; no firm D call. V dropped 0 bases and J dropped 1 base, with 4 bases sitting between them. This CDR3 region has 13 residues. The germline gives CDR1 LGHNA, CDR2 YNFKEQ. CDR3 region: CASSQDRSYEQYF. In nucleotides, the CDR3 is TGTGCCAGCAGCCAAGACCGGTCCTACGAGCAGTACTTC.

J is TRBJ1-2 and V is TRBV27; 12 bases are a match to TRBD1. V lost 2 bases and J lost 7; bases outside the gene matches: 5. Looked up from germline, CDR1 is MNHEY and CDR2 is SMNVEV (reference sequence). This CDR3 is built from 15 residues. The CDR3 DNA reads TGTGCCAGCAGTTTAAAGGGACAGGGGGCGACTGGCTACACCTTC. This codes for CASSLKGQGATGYTF.

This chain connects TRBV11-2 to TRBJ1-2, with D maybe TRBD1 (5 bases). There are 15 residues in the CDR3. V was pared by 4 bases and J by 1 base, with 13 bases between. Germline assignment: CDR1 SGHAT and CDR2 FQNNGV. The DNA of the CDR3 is TGTGCCAGCAGCTCAGCGGGGGGGAATAACTATGGCTACACCTTC. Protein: CASSSAGGNNYGYTF.

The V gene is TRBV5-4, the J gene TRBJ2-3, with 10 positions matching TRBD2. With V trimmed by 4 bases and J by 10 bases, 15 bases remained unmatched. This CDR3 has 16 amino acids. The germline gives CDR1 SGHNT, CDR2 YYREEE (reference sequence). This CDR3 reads CASSSQTGLAPTAQYF. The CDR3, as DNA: TGTGCCAGCAGCAGCCAGACGGGACTAGCGCCCACAGCGCAGTATTTT.

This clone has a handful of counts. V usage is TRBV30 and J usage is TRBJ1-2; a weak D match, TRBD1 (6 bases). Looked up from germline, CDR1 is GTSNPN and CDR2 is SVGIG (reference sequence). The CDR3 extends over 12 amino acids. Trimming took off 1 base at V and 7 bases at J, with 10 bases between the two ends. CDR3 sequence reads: CAWSGGQGGYTF. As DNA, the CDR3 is TGTGCCTGGAGTGGGGGGCAGGGTGGCTACACCTTC. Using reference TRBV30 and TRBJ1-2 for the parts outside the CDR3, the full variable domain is SQTIHQWPATLVQPVGSPLSLECTVEGTSNPNLYWYRQAAGRGLQLLFYSVGIGQISSEVPQNLSASRPQDRQFILSSKKLLLSDSGFYLCAWSGGQGGYTFGSGTRLTVV.

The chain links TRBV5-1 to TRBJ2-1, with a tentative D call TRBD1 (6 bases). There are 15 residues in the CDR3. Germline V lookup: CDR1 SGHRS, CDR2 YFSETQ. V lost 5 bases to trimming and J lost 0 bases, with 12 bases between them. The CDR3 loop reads CASSPRGISYNEQFF. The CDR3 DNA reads TGCGCCAGCAGTCCGAGGGGGATCTCCTACAATGAGCAGTTCTTC.

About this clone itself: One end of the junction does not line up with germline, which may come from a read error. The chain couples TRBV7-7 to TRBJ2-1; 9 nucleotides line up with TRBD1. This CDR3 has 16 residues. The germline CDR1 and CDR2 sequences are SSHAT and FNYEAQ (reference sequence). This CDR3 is CASSLTRTGVGNEQFF. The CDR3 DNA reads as TGTGCTAGCAGCCTAACCCGGACAGGGGTGGGCAATGAGCAGTTCTTC.

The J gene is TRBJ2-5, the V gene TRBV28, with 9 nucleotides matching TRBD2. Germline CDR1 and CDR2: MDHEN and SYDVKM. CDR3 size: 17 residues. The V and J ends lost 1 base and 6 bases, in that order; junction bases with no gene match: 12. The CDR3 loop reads CASSLSTGGRARKTQYF. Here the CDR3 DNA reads TGTGCCAGCAGTTTATCCACCGGCGGGAGGGCCAGAAAGACCCAGTACTTC.

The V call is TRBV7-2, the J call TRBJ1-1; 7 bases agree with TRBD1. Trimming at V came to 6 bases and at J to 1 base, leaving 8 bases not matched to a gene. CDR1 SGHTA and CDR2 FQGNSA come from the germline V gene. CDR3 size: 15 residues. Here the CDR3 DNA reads TGTGCCAGCAGTTTAAACAGGGGTGAGAACACTGAAGCTTTCTTT. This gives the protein CASSLNRGENTEAFF.

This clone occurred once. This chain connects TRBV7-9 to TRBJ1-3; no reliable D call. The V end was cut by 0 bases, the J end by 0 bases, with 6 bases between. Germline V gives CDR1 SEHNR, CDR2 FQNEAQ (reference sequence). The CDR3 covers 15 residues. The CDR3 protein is CASSLAWVSGNTIYF. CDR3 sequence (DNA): TGTGCCAGCAGCTTAGCTTGGGTCTCTGGAAACACCATATATTTT.

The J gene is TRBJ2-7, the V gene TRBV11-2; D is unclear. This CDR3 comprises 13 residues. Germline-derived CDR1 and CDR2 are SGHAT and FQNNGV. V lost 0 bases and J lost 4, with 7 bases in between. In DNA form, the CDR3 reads TGTGCCAGCAGCTTAGATGCGCTTTACGAGCAGTACTTC. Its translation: CASSLDALYEQYF. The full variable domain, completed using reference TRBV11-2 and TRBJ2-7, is EAGVAQSPRYKIIEKRQSVAFWCNPISGHATLYWYQQILGQGPKLLIQFQNNGVVDDSQLPKDRFSAERLKGVDSTLKIQPAKLEDSAVYLCASSLDALYEQYFGPGTRLTVT.

In DNA, the CDR3 is TGTGCCAGCAGCTTAAGGGACTATGGCTACACCTTC. It yields the protein CASSLRDYGYTF. The gene calls are TRBV13 and TRBJ1-2; D remains unclear. Germline CDR1 is PRHDT and CDR2 is FYEKMQ (reference sequence). This CDR3 has 12 residues. V lost 2 bases, J lost 3 bases, and 4 bases lay in between.

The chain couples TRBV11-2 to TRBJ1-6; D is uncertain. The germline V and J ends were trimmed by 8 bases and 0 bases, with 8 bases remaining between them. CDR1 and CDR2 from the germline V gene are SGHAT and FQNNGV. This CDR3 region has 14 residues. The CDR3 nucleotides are TGTGCCAGCGGGGAAGGCTCCTATAATTCACCCCTCCACTTT. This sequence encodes CASGEGSYNSPLHF. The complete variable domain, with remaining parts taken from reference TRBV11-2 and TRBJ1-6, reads EAGVAQSPRYKIIEKRQSVAFWCNPISGHATLYWYQQILGQGPKLLIQFQNNGVVDDSQLPKDRFSAERLKGVDSTLKIQPAKLEDSAVYLCASGEGSYNSPLHFGNGTRLTVT.

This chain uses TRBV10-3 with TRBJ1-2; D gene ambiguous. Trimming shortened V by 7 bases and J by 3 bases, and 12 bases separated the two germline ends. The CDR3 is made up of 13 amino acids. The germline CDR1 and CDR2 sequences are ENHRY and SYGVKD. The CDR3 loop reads CAITPGDYYGYTF. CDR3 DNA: TGTGCCATCACCCCGGGAGACTACTATGGCTACACCTTC.

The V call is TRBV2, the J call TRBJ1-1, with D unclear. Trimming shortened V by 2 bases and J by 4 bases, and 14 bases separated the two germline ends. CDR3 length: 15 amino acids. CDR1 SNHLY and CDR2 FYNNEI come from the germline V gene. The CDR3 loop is CASSELGVTSTEAFF. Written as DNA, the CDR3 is TGTGCCAGCAGTGAATTGGGTGTTACGAGCACTGAAGCTTTCTTT.

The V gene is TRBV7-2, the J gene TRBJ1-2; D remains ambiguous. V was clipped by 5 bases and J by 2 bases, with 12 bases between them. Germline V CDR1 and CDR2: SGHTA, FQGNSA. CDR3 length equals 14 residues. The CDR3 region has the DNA TGTGCCAGCAGCGCACGACAAGGAAACTATGGCTACACCTTC. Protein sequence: CASSARQGNYGYTF.